In this sample, the clone carrying this TCR beta chain turned up a few times. Sequenced by immunoSEQ multiplex PCR; TCRdb stores in-frame clones only, minus some. The table has approximately 99,000 clones, around 68% seen once. This specimen belongs to a study of shared clonotypes between healthy human individuals. The material sequenced was memory CD8+ T cells sorted from blood. Stated subset: CD45RO+ cells pooled with CCR7-negative TemRA cells. The receptor's source is a woman aged 25 to 39 in good health.

CDR3 sequence reads: CASSLLRAYEQYF. The CDR3 region has the DNA TGTGCCAGCAGCTTACTTAGGGCCTACGAGCAGTACTTC. The chain is built from TRBV7-8 and TRBJ2-7; D call uncertain. The V end lost 2 bases, the J end lost 2 bases, and 7 bases lay between the germline ends. The CDR3 totals 13 residues. Per the germline V gene, CDR1 is SGHVS and CDR2 is FQNEAQ.